These 16 T cell receptor beta chains came from one sample sequenced in a study of T cells expressing NK-cell markers. After re-calling the 5' RACE reads, TCRdb lists one entry per CDR3 protein, DNA absent. The specimen's table records about 190,000 distinct CDR3 sequences. The specimen was blood T cells: a sorted CD56 or NKG2C T cell subset, CD4+ or CD8+ T cells, or bulk PBMC T cells (not recorded which). Receptors were obtained from a man aged 18-70 years in good health.

The J gene is TRBJ2-7, the V gene TRBV4-2. This CDR3 has 15 residues. From germline, CDR1 is LGHNA and CDR2 YNFKEQ. This CDR3 reads CASSQDLEVRGEQYF.

This chain joins TRBV2 and TRBJ2-2; the TCRdb call, TRBD2, lacks DNA for checking. CDR3 size: 13 residues. Germline CDR1 and CDR2: SNHLY and FYNNEI. The chain's CDR3 is CAIQERGAGELFF.

The CDR3 loop reads CSGLGQNNEQFF. This chain links TRBV29-1 with TRBJ2-1; TCRdb outputs TRBD1, but without DNA this stays unchecked. The germline V gene encodes CDR1 SQVTM and CDR2 ANQGSEA. The CDR3 extends over 12 amino acids.

The chain employs TRBV12-3 or TRBV12-4 and TRBJ2-7; TCRdb reports TRBD2, a call that lacks DNA to check it against. The CDR3 length is 13 residues. This CDR3 reads CASSFAPAGEQYF.

The chain employs TRBV20-1 and TRBJ2-3; TCRdb proposes TRBD1, but this gene call is untestable without DNA. This CDR3 is 16 amino acids long. The germline CDR1 and CDR2 sequences are DFQATT and SNEGSKA (reference sequence). This CDR3 is CSAILPGQGIADTQYF.

The gene calls are TRBV4-1 and TRBJ1-1. This CDR3 has 13 residues. The germline V gene encodes CDR1 MGHRA and CDR2 YSYEKL. The CDR3 sequence is CASSTSLYTEAFF.

This sequence joins TRBV29-1 and TRBJ2-7; TCRdb gives TRBD2 as the D gene, but with no DNA this cannot be confirmed. This CDR3 comprises 15 residues. Germline CDR1 is SQVTM and CDR2 is ANQGSEA. CDR3 protein: CSVAKTSGGSYEQYF.

The rearrangement uses TRBV24-1 and TRBJ2-7. CDR1 and CDR2 from the germline V gene are KGHDR and SFDVKD. The length of the CDR3 is 11 residues. CDR3 in amino acids: CATSQGYEQYF.

The gene calls are TRBV12-3 or TRBV12-4 and TRBJ2-3; the TCRdb D gene call, TRBD1, has no DNA to confirm it. This CDR3 is built from 14 residues. The CDR3 is CASSVQAAPDTQYF.

V is TRBV6-1 and J is TRBJ2-3; the D call from TCRdb, TRBD1, cannot be confirmed without DNA. The CDR3 length is 15 residues. Germline CDR1 reads MNHNS; CDR2 reads SASEGT. The CDR3 region is CASSTRDGNTDTQYF.

CDR3 amino acids: CASSLAIQNYEQYF. The chain has TRBV5-6 and TRBJ2-7. This CDR3 is 14 amino acids long. Germline-derived CDR1 and CDR2 are SGHDT and YYEEEE.

The V and J genes are TRBV5-1 and TRBJ2-5; lacking DNA, the TRBD1 call made by TCRdb goes unchecked. Germline CDR1 and CDR2: SGHRS and YFSETQ. CDR3 length: 15 residues. The CDR3 spells CASSDRADPRETQYF.

The chain couples TRBV11-2 to TRBJ2-1; TCRdb indicates TRBD1, and absent DNA this call remains unverified. Germline V CDR1 and CDR2: SGHAT, FQNNGV. The CDR3 consists of 15 residues. CDR3 region: CASSSNRVGYNEQFF.

CDR3 sequence reads: CASSRRLNTGELFF. The chain combines TRBV12-3 or TRBV12-4 with TRBJ2-2; with no DNA, the TCRdb D assignment of TRBD2 cannot be verified. CDR3 length equals 14 residues.

The rearrangement uses TRBV28 and TRBJ2-3. Looked up from germline, CDR1 is MDHEN and CDR2 is SYDVKM. This CDR3 comprises 12 residues. The CDR3 loop is CASSLTPDTQYF. The variable domain in full, with the rest retrieved from reference TRBV28 and TRBJ2-3, is DVKVTQSSRYLVKRTGEKVFLECVQDMDHENMFWYRQDPGLGLRLIYFSYDVKMKEKGDIPEGYSVSREKKERFSLILESASTNQTSMYLCASSLTPDTQYFGPGTRLTVL.

This rearrangement joins TRBV4-2 to TRBJ1-1. CDR3 length: 11 amino acids. Germline CDR1 is LGHNA and CDR2 is YNFKEQ. This chain's CDR3 is CASSQDSQAFF.